This T cell receptor (beta chain) originates from a study of response to subunit inactivated influenza vaccine. Whole-study results and caveats: The authors offered the suggestion that each seasonal influenza vaccination recruits few new T cells.

Note on this clonotype: Its cognate antigen is unknown.

TCRdb reprocessed the RT-PCR reads with MiXCR, giving one entry per CDR3 protein. The sample carries hundreds of thousands of distinct CDR3 sequences, around 20% recorded once. The V gene's germline CDR1 is KGHDR and CDR2 SFDVKD. The CDR3 covers 13 residues. J was trimmed by 9 bases and V by 9 bases; bases with no gene match: 9. The clonotype comes from a man in his fifties who received an inactivated influenza vaccine. The gene calls are TRBV24-1 and TRBJ1-5, with TRBD1 matching 8 bases. The sample consisted of PBMCs from blood, taken roughly 5 days after vaccination. The CDR3 sequence: CATGTGAPGPQHF. In nucleotides, the CDR3 is TGTGCCACCGGGACAGGTGCTCCGGGGCCCCAGCATTTT.